The 10 T cell receptor beta chains reported below all come from one sample, sequenced in a study of CD8+CD57+ T cells in acquired aplastic anemia. TCR beta VDJ combinations and CDR3 sequences were profiled from genomic DNA. Using its own MiXCR run on the reads, TCRdb lists one record per CDR3 protein. The sample includes 150,000 to 200,000 distinct CDR3 sequences, about 48% of them seen just once. The sample was sorted CD4+, CD8+, or CD8+CD57+ T cells (not recorded which) from PBMCs. These receptors all come from a human donor in good health.

This clonotype was seen repeatedly, ten times or more. The chain uses TRBV6-1 and TRBJ2-1, with TRBD1 matching 7 bases. The CDR3 runs to 13 residues. Unmatched junction bases numbered 7, after V lost 8 bases and J lost 6 bases. In germline, CDR1 is MNHNS, CDR2 SASEGT. CDR3 nucleotide sequence: TGTGCCAGCGTTTCCGGGACAGTCAATGAGCAGTTCTTC. Residues: CASVSGTVNEQFF.

There are many counts of this clonotype. The rearrangement uses TRBV6-4 and TRBJ1-1; 9 bases are shared with TRBD1. The CDR3 covers 14 residues. J gave up 0 bases and V 6 bases, and 2 bases lay outside the gene matches. From germline, CDR1 is MRHNA and CDR2 SNTAGT. The CDR3 DNA reads as TGTGCCAGCAGACAGGGGGCTATGAACACTGAAGCTTTCTTT. Protein: CASRQGAMNTEAFF.

The J gene is TRBJ1-1, the V gene TRBV15; no clear D. The CDR3 length is 14 residues. The V gene lost 2 bases and the J gene lost 1 base, with 8 bases spanning the gap. Germline loops: CDR1 LNHNV, CDR2 YYDKDF (reference sequence). DNA for the CDR3: TGTGCCACCAGCAGACTTATAGGGAACACTGAAGCTTTCTTT. Its protein product is CATSRLIGNTEAFF.

This clonotype was seen only a few times. The chain employs TRBV10-3 and TRBJ2-1, with D unresolved. The CDR3 extends over 13 amino acids. Trimming removed 1 base from V and 9 bases from J, with 10 bases in between. CDR1 is ENHRY, CDR2 SYGVKD, per germline. CDR3 protein: CAISEFASSEQFF. CDR3 bases: TGTGCCATCAGTGAGTTTGCCAGCAGTGAGCAGTTCTTC.

J is TRBJ1-2 and V is TRBV2, with 10 positions matching TRBD1. The V gene's germline CDR1 is SNHLY and CDR2 FYNNEI. With 8 bases clipped from V and 9 bases from J, the junction kept 9 bases outside the gene matches. The CDR3 runs to 13 residues. CDR3 coding DNA: TGTGCCAGCGGTGTTCGGACAGGGGGGAGCTACACCTTC. Translation gives CASGVRTGGSYTF.

The chain recombines TRBV7-2 with TRBJ2-3; no reliable D call. V lost 2 bases, J lost 6 bases, and 6 bases lay in between. Germline V CDR1 and CDR2: SGHTA, FQGNSA. This CDR3 is built from 12 residues. The CDR3 region has the DNA TGTGCCAGCAGCTTAACGCAGGATACGCAGTATTTT. Protein product: CASSLTQDTQYF.

The chain couples TRBV24-1 to TRBJ2-1; D uncertain. Germline V gene sequence: CDR1 KGHDR, CDR2 SFDVKD. CDR3 length equals 14 residues. V dropped 0 bases and J dropped 10 bases, with 12 bases sitting between them. In nucleotides, the CDR3 is TGTGCCACCAGTGATTTGCGGTCTGGTCCGGAGCAGTTCTTC. Translated, it gives CATSDLRSGPEQFF.

This chain joins TRBV2 and TRBJ1-4, with TRBD1 identical over 9 bases. The length of the CDR3 is 15 residues. Germline V gives CDR1 SNHLY, CDR2 FYNNEI. V lost 1 base and J lost 11; bases outside the gene matches: 8. The CDR3 reads CASSEGGTGMEKLFF. DNA for the CDR3: TGTGCCAGCAGTGAAGGTGGGACAGGGATGGAGAAACTGTTTTTT.

This clonotype is a singleton in its sample. This chain uses TRBV14 with TRBJ1-1; D is perhaps TRBD1 (5 bases). V dropped 1 base and J dropped 4 bases, with 7 bases sitting between them. CDR1 is SGHDN and CDR2 is FVKESK in the germline V gene. This CDR3 is 13 amino acids long. In DNA, the CDR3 is TGTGCCAGCAGCCAAGGGCAGGGCACTGAAGCTTTCTTT. Its translation is CASSQGQGTEAFF.

This clonotype occurred many times. The J gene is TRBJ2-7, the V gene TRBV5-1; the D is unclear. The CDR3 is made up of 13 amino acids. V was pared by 3 bases and J by 0 bases, with 7 bases between. Looked up from germline, CDR1 is SGHRS and CDR2 is YFSETQ. As DNA, the CDR3 is TGCGCCAGCAGCTCCGACAACTCCTACGAGCAGTACTTC. Protein: CASSSDNSYEQYF.